The clone carrying this TCR beta chain was counted between two and nine times. The data were taken from a study of blood T cells in healthy people across ages. This CDR3 is 15 amino acids long. After removal of 3 bases from V and 4 bases from J, the junction contained 6 bases not matched to a gene. The germline V gene encodes CDR1 DFQATT and CDR2 SNEGSKA (reference sequence). A sample-barcoded 5' primer and a J-beta primer mix were used in a second PCR of about 6 to 11 cycles. In TCRdb, the 5' RACE reads were re-called with MiXCR into one record per CDR3 protein. This table holds hundreds of thousands of distinct CDR3 sequences, 30% to 45% found once.

The TCR comes from a man aged 18 to 35 in good health. The sequencing input was blood. The rearrangement uses TRBV20-1 and TRBJ2-3, with 11 bases that match TRBD2. CDR3 in DNA: TGCAGTGCTAGCCCCACTAGCGGGGGATCAGATACGCAGTATTTT. The encoded protein is CSASPTSGGSDTQYF.